This paragraph covers one T cell receptor (beta chain) sequence. This entry is derived from a study of technical replicates of blood from a few donors. Data came from immunoSEQ multiplex PCR; TCRdb stores just in-frame clones and leaves some out. The sample lists fewer than 95,000 clones; around 94% were seen once. The origin of this receptor is a human donor in good health. The sample consisted of T cells isolated from PBMCs.

DNA for the CDR3: TGTGCCAGCAGTTTCGGACAGGCCTACGAGCAGTACTTC. It encodes CASSFGQAYEQYF. The V call is TRBV6-6, the J call TRBJ2-7; 7 bases are shared with TRBD1. CDR3 length equals 13 residues. V dropped 4 bases and J dropped 2; count of bases not matched to a gene: 2. Germline V lookup: CDR1 MNHNY, CDR2 SVGAGI (reference sequence).